The 2 T cell receptor beta chains presented below share a single source sample, sequenced in a study of beta chain features in type 1 diabetes. Study findings and constraints: Type 1 diabetes patients had moderately but significantly shorter TCRB CDR3s in all four CD4+ subsets.

Every bit of the isolated RNA underwent reverse transcription, so sequencing read expressed TCRB transcripts. Method: immunoSEQ multiplex PCR; TCRdb's copy keeps in-frame clones and lacks some. The sample includes about 260,000 clones, around 21% of them seen just once. Their antigen targets remain unknown. The sequenced sample consisted of naive CD4+ T cells from blood. Receptors originate from a woman in her thirties or forties with type 1 diabetes.

This clone has a handful of counts. The chain has TRBV29-1 and TRBJ2-3; 9 positions match TRBD2. This CDR3 is built from 14 residues. Losses at the gene ends were 7 bases for V and 1 base for J; bases not matched to a gene: 6. Germline assignment: CDR1 SQVTM and CDR2 ANQGSEA. CDR3 DNA sequence: TGCAGCGCTAGGAGGACTAGCGGCACAGATACGCAGTATTTT. Residues: CSARRTSGTDTQYF.

The V call is TRBV11-1, the J call TRBJ1-1; tentative D call: TRBD1 (6 bases). This CDR3 is 13 amino acids long. The V end lost 5 bases, the J end lost 1 base, and 8 bases lay between the germline ends. Germline CDR1 SGHAT, CDR2 FQDESV (reference sequence). The CDR3 sequence is CASSTQGNTEAFF. CDR3 in DNA: TGTGCCAGCAGCACACAGGGGAACACTGAAGCTTTCTTT.